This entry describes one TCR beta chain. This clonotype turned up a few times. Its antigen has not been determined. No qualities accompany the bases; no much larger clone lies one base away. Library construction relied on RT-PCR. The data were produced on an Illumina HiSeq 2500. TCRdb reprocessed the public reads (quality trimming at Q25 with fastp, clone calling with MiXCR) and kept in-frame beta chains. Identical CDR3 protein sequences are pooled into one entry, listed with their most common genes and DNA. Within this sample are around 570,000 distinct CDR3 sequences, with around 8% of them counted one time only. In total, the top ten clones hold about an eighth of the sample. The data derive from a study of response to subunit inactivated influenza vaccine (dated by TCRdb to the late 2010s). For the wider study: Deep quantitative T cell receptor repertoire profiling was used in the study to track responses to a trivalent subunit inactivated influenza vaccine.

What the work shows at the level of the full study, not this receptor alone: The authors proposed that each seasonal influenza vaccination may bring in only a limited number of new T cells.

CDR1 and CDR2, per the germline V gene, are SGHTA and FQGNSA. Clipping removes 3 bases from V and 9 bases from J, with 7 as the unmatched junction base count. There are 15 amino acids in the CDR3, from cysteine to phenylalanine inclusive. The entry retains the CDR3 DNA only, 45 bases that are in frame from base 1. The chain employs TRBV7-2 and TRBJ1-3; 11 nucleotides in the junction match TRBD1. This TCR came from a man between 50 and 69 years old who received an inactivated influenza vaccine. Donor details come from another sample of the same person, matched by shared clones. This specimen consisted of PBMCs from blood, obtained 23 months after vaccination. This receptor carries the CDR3 CASSFGGQGVRTIYF. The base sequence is TGTGCCAGCAGCTTTGGGGGACAGGGGGTCCGCACCATATATTTT.